A single sample is the source of the 11 T cell receptor beta chains below, sequenced in a study of breast tumors, draining lymph nodes, adjacent tissues (TCRdb year 2016). The library was made by multiplex PCR. The run used an Illumina HiSeq 2000. TCRdb reanalyzed the raw reads on its own, using fastp at Q25 for trimming and MiXCR for clone calling, and kept in-frame beta chains. Here each entry gathers all rows of one CDR3 protein and keeps the most common genes and DNA. Within this sample are about 130,000 distinct CDR3 sequences, with around 20% of them counted one time only. The leading ten clones occupy roughly 4% of the sample. The axillary draining lymph nodes of breast cancer patients were the source of the lymph node samples. Sequencing was performed on axillary lymph node tissue. The receptors stem from a female donor with breast cancer. Some clones in this sample may be carry-over from other donors' samples.

Comment on this clonotype: With a much larger clone just one base away, this may be a read error. The chain recombines TRBV6-5 with TRBJ2-5, with a weak D call TRBD2 (6 bases). Germline V gives CDR1 MNHEY, CDR2 SVGAGI. The CDR3 has 15 amino acids. Here the CDR3 DNA reads TGTGCCAGCAGTTACTCCTTCTCCCGGGCGGGGACCCAGTGCTTC. This gives the protein CASSYSFSRAGTQCF.

This clonotype was picked up many times. V is TRBV6-5 and J is TRBJ2-1; D may be TRBD2 (6 bases). CDR1 and CDR2 from the germline V gene are MNHEY and SVGAGI. The CDR3 consists of 15 residues. Deletions cut 2 bases from V and 7 bases from J, with 15 bases between. The CDR3 DNA reads as TGTGCCAGCAGTTACCCACGGGATCGGGGGAATGAGCAGTTCTTC. It translates to CASSYPRDRGNEQFF.

This clonotype has more than one count but fewer than ten. This rearrangement joins TRBV19 to TRBJ2-1; 14 nucleotides line up with TRBD2. After removal of 1 base from V and 9 bases from J, the junction contained 14 bases not matched to a gene. Germline V lookup: CDR1 LNHDA, CDR2 SQIVND (reference sequence). The CDR3 is made up of 19 amino acids. In DNA, the CDR3 is TGTGCCAGTAGTATAGTTACGACTAGCGGGAGGGAAAGCCGATCTGAGCAGTTCTTC. Its protein is CASSIVTTSGRESRSEQFF.

This clonotype was observed at least ten times. This sequence joins TRBV6-2 or TRBV6-3 and TRBJ2-1; possible D gene TRBD2, 6 bases. Germline V gene data show CDR1 as MNHEY and CDR2 as SVGEGT. The CDR3 sequence is 14 residues long. V was shortened by 4 bases and J by 6 bases, with 13 bases between the two germline ends. The CDR3 loop is CASSWGGTSNEQFF. CDR3 DNA sequence: TGTGCCAGCAGTTGGGGCGGGACCTCCAATGAGCAGTTCTTC.

Of note for this clonotype: A read error may explain this, as a much larger clone is one base away. The chain joins TRBV10-3 to TRBJ1-3; perhaps TRBD1 as D (6 bases). Trimming shortened V by 4 bases and J by 3 bases, and 7 bases separated the two germline ends. Germline lookup yields CDR1 ENHRY and CDR2 SYGVKD. This CDR3 has 13 amino acids. CDR3 sequence (DNA): TGTGCCATCAGTGGGACAGTTGGAAACACCATATATTTT. It is translated as CAISGTVGNTIYF.

This clonotype showed up many times. The rearrangement joins TRBV4-1 to TRBJ2-7, with D perhaps matching TRBD1 (6 bases). Germline assignment: CDR1 MGHRA and CDR2 YSYEKL. CDR3 length equals 16 residues. V lost 2 bases and J lost 0, with 14 bases in between. The CDR3 loop reads CASSQTSGQSSYEQYF. The CDR3 bases are TGCGCCAGCAGCCAAACCTCAGGACAGAGCTCCTACGAGCAGTACTTC.

Notes on this clonotype: Possible read error: a much larger clone is one base away. The V call is TRBV20-1, the J call TRBJ2-1; 12 bases are shared with TRBD2. Germline-derived CDR1 and CDR2 are DFQATT and SNEGSKA (reference sequence). This CDR3 region has 13 residues. CDR3 nucleotide sequence: TGCAGTGCCTCTAGCGGGGGGGGCCCCGAGCAGCTCTTC. This gives the protein CSASSGGGPEQLF.

This clonotype was picked up many times. The chain combines TRBV9 with TRBJ2-3; 10 bases map to TRBD2. CDR1 and CDR2 from the germline V gene are SGDLS and YYNGEE. This CDR3 spans 14 amino acids. V trimming: 3 bases; J trimming: 6 bases; junction bases outside the gene matches: 4. CDR3 residues: CASSAGLARDTQYF. The CDR3 DNA follows: TGTGCCAGCAGCGCGGGACTAGCGAGGGATACGCAGTATTTT.

The table lists this clonotype with many counts. This chain uses TRBV12-3 or TRBV12-4 with TRBJ2-3; perhaps TRBD1 as D (5 bases). This CDR3 contains 15 residues. V was pared by 6 bases and J by 0 bases, with 13 bases between. CDR3 nucleotide sequence: TGTGCCAGCAGGAAAGCAGGGATTAGCACAGATACGCAGTATTTT. This codes for CASRKAGISTDTQYF.

This clonotype was counted at least ten times. This chain joins TRBV18 and TRBJ2-7, with D perhaps given as TRBD1 or TRBD2 (7 bases each). The V end was cut by 0 bases, the J end by 7 bases, with 16 bases between. Germline V gives CDR1 KGHSH, CDR2 LQKENI. This CDR3 is 15 amino acids long. The CDR3 nucleotides are TGTGCCAGCTCACCACCGGGAGGGGGCAATCGGGAGCAGTACTTC. Translating it yields CASSPPGGGNREQYF.

The table lists this clonotype with many counts. The V gene is TRBV27, the J gene TRBJ2-7; TRBD1 might be the D (6 bases). The germline gives CDR1 MNHEY, CDR2 SMNVEV (reference sequence). V lost 7 bases and J lost 8, with 15 bases in between. The CDR3 is 12 residues long. The CDR3 reads CASTNRAGQQYF. DNA for the CDR3: TGTGCCAGCACCAACAGGGCTGGCCAGCAGTACTTC.